Following are 30 T cell receptor beta chains from one sample sequenced in a study of patients and donors after allogeneic stem cell transplantation. TCRdb re-called the RT-PCR reads with MiXCR, one entry per CDR3 protein. The sample gives about 100,000 distinct CDR3 sequences, approximately 40% of which show up once; roughly 27% is in the top ten. The sequenced material came from blood, either unsorted or a sorted T cell fraction (not recorded which). Source of these receptors: a human donor who was either an allogeneic HSCT recipient or a stem cell or donor lymphocyte infusion donor (not recorded which). It is not recorded whose cells these are; they may come from a transplant donor.

The rearrangement uses TRBV6-6 and TRBJ1-2, with a tentative D call TRBD1 (6 bases). Trimming took 6 bases from V and 10 from J, leaving 15 bases between them. The CDR3 has 12 residues. CDR1 MNHNY and CDR2 SVGAGI come from the germline V gene (reference sequence). The CDR3 DNA follows: TGTGCCAGCAGCCTGGAGGGGGGTCACTACACCTTC. It specifies CASSLEGGHYTF.

The chain carries TRBV29-1 and TRBJ2-1; TRBD2 is a possible D gene (7 bases). V was pared by 5 bases and J by 6 bases, with 11 bases between. CDR3 size: 12 residues. Looked up from germline, CDR1 is SQVTM and CDR2 is ANQGSEA. As DNA, the CDR3 is TGCAGCGTTAAGGGGGAGGGCAATGAGCAGTTCTTC. Translated, it gives CSVKGEGNEQFF.

The chain links TRBV3-1 to TRBJ1-2, with D maybe TRBD1 (5 bases). This CDR3 comprises 11 residues. V was cut by 2 bases and J by 9 bases, with 7 bases left in between. From germline, CDR1 is LGHDT and CDR2 YNNKEL (reference sequence). CDR3 DNA: TGTGCCAGCAGCCAACAGGGCCGCTACACCTTC. Translation: CASSQQGRYTF. Looking up the rest from reference TRBV3-1 and TRBJ1-2 gives the full variable domain: DTAVSQTPKYLVTQMGNDKSIKCEQNLGHDTMYWYKQDSKKFLKIMFSYNNKELIINETVPNRFSPKSPDKAHLNLHINSLELGDSAVYFCASSQQGRYTFGSGTRLTVV.

The V call is TRBV6-5, the J call TRBJ1-3; no reliable D call. The CDR3 totals 14 residues. Germline V CDR1 and CDR2: MNHEY, SVGAGI. Trimming left V 6 bases short and J 4 bases short, with 13 bases between. The CDR3, as DNA: TGTGCCAGCAGGCACCTGACGGGCGGAAACACCATATATTTT. Translated: CASRHLTGGNTIYF.

The rearrangement links TRBV20-1 to TRBJ2-3; 9 bases match TRBD2. Trimming removed 1 base from V and 3 bases from J; junction bases left unmatched: 14. The CDR3 totals 18 residues. Germline V lookup: CDR1 DFQATT, CDR2 SNEGSKA (reference sequence). The CDR3 DNA reads as TGCAGTGCTAGAGCCTCCCTTTGGCTAGCGGGAAGAACAGATACGCAGTATTTT. It encodes CSARASLWLAGRTDTQYF.

This clonotype came up many times. This chain links TRBV6-5 with TRBJ1-2; 7 bases align to TRBD1. CDR1 is MNHEY and CDR2 is SVGAGI in the germline V gene. V was clipped by 6 bases and J by 3 bases; unmatched bases: 10. CDR3 size: 15 residues. This CDR3 is CASSRYLGTDYGYTF. Written as DNA, the CDR3 is TGTGCCAGCAGCCGATACCTCGGGACAGACTATGGCTACACCTTC.

This clonotype occurred a few times. J is TRBJ2-1 and V is TRBV20-1, with TRBD2 matching over 14 bases. CDR3 length equals 16 residues. Trimming at V came to 1 base and at J to 5 bases, leaving 4 bases not matched to a gene. CDR1 is DFQATT and CDR2 is SNEGSKA in the germline V gene (reference sequence). In DNA, the CDR3 is TGCAGTGCTAGAGCACCGGGACTAGCGGGGGACAATGAGCAGTTCTTC. Its translation is CSARAPGLAGDNEQFF.

J is TRBJ2-6 and V is TRBV29-1; 10 bases map to TRBD1. CDR1 and CDR2 (germline): SQVTM, ANQGSEA. Trimming at V came to 4 bases and at J to 2 bases, leaving 8 bases not matched to a gene. The CDR3 totals 17 residues. The CDR3 region is CSVGDLDRGPGANVLTF. In DNA, the CDR3 is TGCAGCGTTGGGGATCTCGACAGGGGGCCTGGGGCCAACGTCCTGACTTTC.

This clonotype came up a few times. This chain connects TRBV15 to TRBJ2-7; perhaps TRBD2 as D (6 bases). Germline V gene lookup returns CDR1 LNHNV and CDR2 YYDKDF (reference sequence). CDR3 size: 13 residues. The V and J ends lost 4 bases and 7 bases respectively, with 14 bases between them. This CDR3 is CATSIGLTGEQYF. For the CDR3, the DNA is TGTGCCACCAGCATTGGACTAACGGGAGAGCAGTACTTC.

This clonotype was counted many times. The chain employs TRBV3-1 and TRBJ1-5, with 8 bases aligning to TRBD1. V gave up 4 bases and J gave up 6 bases; unmatched junction bases: 5. This CDR3 contains 14 residues. Germline CDR1 and CDR2: LGHDT and YNNKEL (reference sequence). The CDR3 bases are TGTGCCAGCAGCCGACAGGGGAGTTCTCAGCCCCAGCATTTT. Encoded protein: CASSRQGSSQPQHF.

The chain is built from TRBV11-2 and TRBJ2-3, with D unclear. Germline lookup yields CDR1 SGHAT and CDR2 FQNNGV. The CDR3 runs to 14 residues. The germline V and J ends were trimmed by 6 bases and 3 bases, with 13 bases remaining between them. The CDR3 spells CASSPFEGTDTQYF. The CDR3 DNA follows: TGTGCCAGCAGTCCCTTCGAAGGAACAGATACGCAGTATTTT.

This chain joins TRBV20-1 and TRBJ2-3, with 9 bases identical to TRBD2. The CDR3 has 16 residues. The V and J ends lost 6 bases and 2 bases, in that order; junction bases with no gene match: 12. Germline V gene lookup returns CDR1 DFQATT and CDR2 SNEGSKA (reference sequence). The CDR3 sequence: CSAKLAGKLITDTQYF. As DNA, the CDR3 is TGCAGTGCCAAACTAGCGGGCAAACTTATCACAGATACGCAGTATTTT.

This clonotype has just a few counts. This rearrangement joins TRBV18 to TRBJ1-1, with D maybe TRBD1 (5 bases). Trimming left V 4 bases short and J 5 bases short, with 23 bases between. There are 17 residues in the CDR3. Germline V lookup: CDR1 KGHSH, CDR2 LQKENI. The CDR3 region is CASSRIKLDTRGTEAFF. In DNA, the CDR3 is TGTGCCAGCTCACGTATAAAGTTGGACACCCGAGGGACTGAAGCTTTCTTT.

The genes are TRBV7-2 and TRBJ1-3; the D gene is possibly TRBD1 (6 bases). Per germline, CDR1 SGHTA and CDR2 FQGNSA. This CDR3 is 16 amino acids long. Trimming took off 1 base at V and 4 bases at J, with 14 bases between the two ends. The CDR3 loop is CASSLVAGGAGNTIYF. The CDR3 region has the DNA TGTGCCAGCAGCTTAGTGGCGGGGGGCGCGGGAAACACCATATATTTT.

A few counts support this clonotype. The chain combines TRBV12-3 or TRBV12-4 with TRBJ2-5; 10 bases agree with TRBD2. Germline trimming cut 4 bases from V and 3 bases from J; bases unmatched to any gene: 8. The CDR3 loop spans 16 amino acids. The CDR3 DNA sequence: TGTGCCAGCAGTTCATCCTTCGGACTAGCGGAAGAGACCCAGTACTTC. Protein product: CASSSSFGLAEETQYF.

The CDR3 here is CASTVGTTSYEQYF. The CDR3 nucleotides read TGTGCCAGCACCGTAGGGACAACGTCCTACGAGCAGTACTTC. The chain carries TRBV6-6 and TRBJ2-7; D possibly corresponds to TRBD1 (6 bases). The CDR3 runs 14 residues. Trimming shortened V by 7 bases and J by 1 base, and 14 bases separated the two germline ends. Germline V gene lookup returns CDR1 MNHNY and CDR2 SVGAGI (reference sequence).

A few counts support this clonotype. V is TRBV12-3 or TRBV12-4 and J is TRBJ1-1; D unclear. The CDR3 spans 14 residues. Trimming took 8 bases from V and 3 from J, leaving 16 bases between them. In nucleotides, the CDR3 is TGTGCCAGCGGTCAGACCACTGCGGACACTGAAGCTTTCTTT. Amino acids: CASGQTTADTEAFF.

This chain links TRBV20-1 with TRBJ2-4; tentatively, D is TRBD2 (7 bases). CDR1 and CDR2 (germline): DFQATT, SNEGSKA (reference sequence). This CDR3 is 16 amino acids long. V was clipped by 0 bases and J by 1 base, with 13 bases between them. CDR3 residues: CSARDVRGAAKNIQYF. CDR3 bases: TGCAGTGCTAGAGACGTCCGGGGGGCTGCCAAAAACATTCAGTACTTC.

V gene TRBV29-1 combines with J gene TRBJ1-1; TRBD1 agrees at 11 bases. This CDR3 region has 14 residues. The V gene end was trimmed by 6 bases and the J gene end by 4 bases; junction bases not matched to a gene: 7. The V gene's germline CDR1 is SQVTM and CDR2 ANQGSEA. For the CDR3, the DNA is TGCAGCGTCGGGACAGGGGGATTAGGCACTGAAGCTTTCTTT. It specifies CSVGTGGLGTEAFF.

The chain carries TRBV20-1 and TRBJ2-1, with TRBD2 identical over 13 bases. V dropped 1 base and J dropped 8; count of bases not matched to a gene: 5. Per germline, CDR1 DFQATT and CDR2 SNEGSKA (reference sequence). This CDR3 has 15 residues. CDR3 protein: CSARGTSGRRYEQFF. CDR3 in DNA: TGCAGTGCTAGAGGGACTAGCGGGAGAAGGTATGAGCAGTTCTTC.

V usage is TRBV20-1 and J usage is TRBJ2-4; unclear D gene. V was pared by 1 base and J by 0 bases, with 19 bases between. The CDR3 is 18 residues long. In germline, CDR1 is DFQATT, CDR2 SNEGSKA (reference sequence). CDR3 loop: CSARAPRFWHRAKNIQYF. The CDR3 region has the DNA TGCAGTGCTAGAGCCCCGAGGTTCTGGCACAGAGCCAAAAACATTCAGTACTTC.

The V gene is TRBV15, the J gene TRBJ2-7, with unresolved D. CDR3 length: 14 residues. The germline V gene has CDR1 LNHNV and CDR2 YYDKDF (reference sequence). V was trimmed by 5 bases and J by 6 bases, leaving 17 bases between them. The DNA of the CDR3 is TGTGCCACCAGCTCTCACCTTAGTGAGGCCGAGCAGTACTTC. It is translated as CATSSHLSEAEQYF.

The chain joins TRBV12-3 or TRBV12-4 to TRBJ1-5; the D gene is possibly TRBD1 (6 bases). V shed 3 bases and J shed 2 bases, with 14 bases lying between them. The CDR3 length is 16 residues. CDR3: CASSLSPGVGNQPQHF. The CDR3 DNA follows: TGTGCCAGCAGTTTGTCCCCAGGGGTTGGCAATCAGCCCCAGCATTTT.

In its sample, this clonotype was seen a few times. The chain carries TRBV12-3 or TRBV12-4 and TRBJ2-7; D might be TRBD2 (6 bases). Trimming took 6 bases from V and 5 from J, leaving 8 bases between them. The CDR3 length is 11 residues. In nucleotides, the CDR3 is TGTGCCAGCAGCCGCGGGGACGAGCAGTACTTC. Protein product: CASSRGDEQYF.

As regards this clonotype: Its ends do not fully match the called genes, so a read error is possible. The rearrangement uses TRBV5-1 and TRBJ1-2; the D gene is possibly TRBD1 (6 bases). Germline V lookup: CDR1 SGHRS, CDR2 YFSETQ. The CDR3 consists of 14 residues. The CDR3 nucleotides read TGCGCCAGCAGCTTGGTAGGGGGGCAGCGCGGCTTCACCTTC. It translates to CASSLVGGQRGFTF. Variable domain in full (rest from reference TRBV5-1 and TRBJ1-2): KAGVTQTPRYLIKTRGQQVTLSCSPISGHRSVSWYQQTPGQGLQFLFEYFSETQRNKGNFPGRFSGRQFSNSRSEMNVSTLELGDSALYLCASSLVGGQRGFTFGSGTRLTVV.

The chain uses TRBV20-1 and TRBJ1-5; tentative D call: TRBD1 (6 bases). Germline CDR1 reads DFQATT; CDR2 reads SNEGSKA (reference sequence). This CDR3 has 11 residues. The V and J ends lost 6 bases and 5 bases respectively, with 8 bases between them. The CDR3 region is CSAAGDQPQHF. The CDR3 DNA reads TGCAGTGCGGCAGGGGATCAGCCCCAGCATTTT.

V is TRBV4-2 and J is TRBJ1-2; D call uncertain. This CDR3 has 15 amino acids. The germline gives CDR1 LGHNA, CDR2 YNFKEQ. Trimming removed 4 bases at V and 4 bases at J, with 16 bases between. The CDR3 here is CASSPGLLGAYGYTF. The CDR3 DNA reads as TGTGCCAGCAGCCCCGGGTTGTTGGGCGCCTATGGCTACACCTTC.

The chain couples TRBV10-3 to TRBJ2-7; no clear D gene. The CDR3 has 13 residues. V dropped 0 bases and J dropped 0 bases, with 3 bases sitting between them. CDR1 and CDR2 from the germline V gene are ENHRY and SYGVKD. CDR3 DNA: TGTGCCATCAGTGAGTCGAGCTCCTACGAGCAGTACTTC. It specifies CAISESSSYEQYF.

This clonotype has a handful of counts. V gene TRBV4-3 combines with J gene TRBJ1-6; D is possibly TRBD1 (6 bases). CDR1 is LGHNA and CDR2 is YSLEER in the germline V gene. This CDR3 contains 16 residues. Trimming removed 4 bases from V and 0 bases from J, with 10 bases in between. In DNA form, the CDR3 reads TGCGCCAGCAGCCGAGGACAGAGCTCCTATAATTCACCCCTCCACTTT. Translating gives CASSRGQSSYNSPLHF.

CDR3 nucleotide sequence: TGTGCCACCAGTGATCGATCTAGGACTAGCGGGAGGTACAATGAGCAGTTCTTC. Its protein product is CATSDRSRTSGRYNEQFF. V and J are TRBV24-1 and TRBJ2-1; 14 nucleotides line up with TRBD2. V trimming: 3 bases; J trimming: 4 bases; junction bases outside the gene matches: 7. The CDR3 is 18 residues long. Per germline, CDR1 KGHDR and CDR2 SFDVKD.